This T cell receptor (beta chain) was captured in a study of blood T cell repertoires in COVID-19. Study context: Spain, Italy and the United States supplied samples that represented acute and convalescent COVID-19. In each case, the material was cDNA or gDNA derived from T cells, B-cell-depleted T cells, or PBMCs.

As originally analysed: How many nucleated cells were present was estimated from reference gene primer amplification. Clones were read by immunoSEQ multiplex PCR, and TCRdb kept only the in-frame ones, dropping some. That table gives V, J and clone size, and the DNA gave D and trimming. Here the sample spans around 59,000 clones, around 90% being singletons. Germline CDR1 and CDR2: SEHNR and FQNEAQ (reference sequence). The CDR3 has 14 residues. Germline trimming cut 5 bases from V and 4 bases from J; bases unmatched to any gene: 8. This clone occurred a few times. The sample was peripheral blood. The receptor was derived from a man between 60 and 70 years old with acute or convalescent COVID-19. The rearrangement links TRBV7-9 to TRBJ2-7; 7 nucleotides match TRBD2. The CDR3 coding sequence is TGTGCCAGCAGCCGCAGACTAGCCGGTTACGAGCAGTACTTC. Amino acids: CASSRRLAGYEQYF.